Given below is one T cell receptor beta chain in context. Its antigen remains unidentified. This entry comes from a study of metastatic and nonmetastatic thyroid tumors. The overall study: Repertoire data that came from the blood and tumor or nodule tissue of malignant and benign thyroid patients were compared.

Original processing methods: The study took CDR3 differences across clinicopathological groups and made a distant-metastasis classifier for papillary thyroid cancer from them. From the PCR reads, TCRdb re-called clones with MiXCR. These V and J calls derive from TCRdb rather than the authors' analysis. Among more than 10,000 clones listed, approximately 24% were seen once. CDR1 is SGHAT, CDR2 FQDESV, per germline (reference sequence). The V segment lost 1 base and the J segment 2 bases; nucleotides outside the gene matches: 7. This CDR3 comprises 17 residues. All patients were untreated before thyroid surgery. Whole-study findings and limits: Relative to benign nodules, malignant thyroid tumors were reportedly characterized by significantly elevated TCR beta diversity in blood and tumor.

The sample taken for sequencing was blood. The rearrangement joins TRBV11-1 to TRBJ2-3, with 9 bases lining up with TRBD2. The TCR sequence derives from a male donor with papillary thyroid cancer or a benign thyroid nodule (not recorded which). Some clones in this sample may be carry-over from other donors' samples. The CDR3 here is CASSLGLAVFTTDTQYF. CDR3 nucleotides: TGTGCCAGCAGCTTAGGACTAGCGGTTTTCACCACAGATACGCAGTATTTT.